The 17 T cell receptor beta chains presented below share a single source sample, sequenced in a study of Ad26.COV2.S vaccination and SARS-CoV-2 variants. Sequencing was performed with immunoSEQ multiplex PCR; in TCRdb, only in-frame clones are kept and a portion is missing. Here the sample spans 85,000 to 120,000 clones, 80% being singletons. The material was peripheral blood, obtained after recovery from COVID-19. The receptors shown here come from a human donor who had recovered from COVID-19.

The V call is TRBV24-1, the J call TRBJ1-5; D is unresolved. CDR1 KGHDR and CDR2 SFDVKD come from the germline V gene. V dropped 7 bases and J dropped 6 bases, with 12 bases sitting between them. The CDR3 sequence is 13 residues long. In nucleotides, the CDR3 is TGTGCCACCAGGGGAGATAGTGGTCAGCCCCAGCATTTT. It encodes CATRGDSGQPQHF.

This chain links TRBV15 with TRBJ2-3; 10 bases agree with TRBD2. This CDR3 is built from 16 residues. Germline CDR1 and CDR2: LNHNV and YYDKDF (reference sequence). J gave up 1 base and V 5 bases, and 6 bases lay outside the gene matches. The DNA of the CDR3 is TGTGCCACCAGCCGACCCACTAGCGGGGGCACAGATACGCAGTATTTT. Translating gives CATSRPTSGGTDTQYF.

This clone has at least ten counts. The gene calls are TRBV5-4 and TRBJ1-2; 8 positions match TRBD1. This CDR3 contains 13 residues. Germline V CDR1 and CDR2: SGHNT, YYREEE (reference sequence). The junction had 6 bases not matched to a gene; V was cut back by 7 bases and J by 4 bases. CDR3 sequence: CASLETGVYGYTF. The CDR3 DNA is TGTGCCAGCCTTGAGACAGGGGTCTATGGCTACACCTTC.

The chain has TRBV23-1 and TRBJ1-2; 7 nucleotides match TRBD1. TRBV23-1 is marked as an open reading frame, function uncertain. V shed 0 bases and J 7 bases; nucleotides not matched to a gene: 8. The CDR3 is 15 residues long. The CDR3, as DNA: TGCGCCAGCAGTCAATCATACAGGGGCCTCTGTGGCTACACCTTC. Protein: CASSQSYRGLCGYTF.

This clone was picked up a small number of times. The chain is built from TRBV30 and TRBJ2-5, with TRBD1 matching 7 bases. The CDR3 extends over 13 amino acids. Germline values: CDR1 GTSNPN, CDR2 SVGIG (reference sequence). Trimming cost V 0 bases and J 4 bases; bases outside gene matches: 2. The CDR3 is CAWSVGGGETQYF. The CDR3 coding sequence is TGTGCCTGGAGTGTAGGGGGCGGAGAGACCCAGTACTTC.

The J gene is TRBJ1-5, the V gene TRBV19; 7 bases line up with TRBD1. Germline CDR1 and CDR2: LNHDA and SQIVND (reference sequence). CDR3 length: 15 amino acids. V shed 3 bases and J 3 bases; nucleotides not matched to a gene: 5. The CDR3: CASSILRGANQPQHF. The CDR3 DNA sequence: TGTGCCAGTAGTATTCTCAGGGGGGCCAATCAGCCCCAGCATTTT.

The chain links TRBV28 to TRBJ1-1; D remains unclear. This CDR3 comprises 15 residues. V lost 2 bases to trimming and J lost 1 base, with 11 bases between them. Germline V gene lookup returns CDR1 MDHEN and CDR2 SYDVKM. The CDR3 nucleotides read TGTGCCAGCAGTTTAAGGTCACTTTCGAACACTGAAGCTTTCTTT. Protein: CASSLRSLSNTEAFF.

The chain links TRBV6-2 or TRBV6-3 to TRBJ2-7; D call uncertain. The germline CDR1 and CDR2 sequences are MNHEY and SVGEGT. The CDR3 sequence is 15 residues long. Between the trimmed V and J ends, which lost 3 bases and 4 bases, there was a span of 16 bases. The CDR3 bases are TGTGCCAGCAGTTATTCCCTCGATAGGTCTTACGAGCAGTACTTC. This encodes CASSYSLDRSYEQYF.

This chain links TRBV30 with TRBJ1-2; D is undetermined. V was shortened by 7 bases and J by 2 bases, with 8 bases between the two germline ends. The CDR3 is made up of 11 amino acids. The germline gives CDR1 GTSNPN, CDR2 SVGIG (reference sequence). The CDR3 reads CASDGNYGYTF. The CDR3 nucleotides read TGTGCCTCGGACGGAAACTATGGCTACACCTTC. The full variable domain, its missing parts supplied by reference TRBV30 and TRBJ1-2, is SQTIHQWPATLVQPVGSPLSLECTVEGTSNPNLYWYRQAAGRGLQLLFYSVGIGQISSEVPQNLSASRPQDRQFILSSKKLLLSDSGFYLCASDGNYGYTFGSGTRLTVV.

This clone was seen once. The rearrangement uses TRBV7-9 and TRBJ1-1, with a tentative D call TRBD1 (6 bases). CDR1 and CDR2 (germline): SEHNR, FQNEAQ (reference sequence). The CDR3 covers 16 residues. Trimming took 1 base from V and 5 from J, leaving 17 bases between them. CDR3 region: CASSLGTANPGTEAFF. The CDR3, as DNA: TGTGCCAGCAGCTTAGGGACAGCCAACCCGGGGACTGAAGCTTTCTTT.

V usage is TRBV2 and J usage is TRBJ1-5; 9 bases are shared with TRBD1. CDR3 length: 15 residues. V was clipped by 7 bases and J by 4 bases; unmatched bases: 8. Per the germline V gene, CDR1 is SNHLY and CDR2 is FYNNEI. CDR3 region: CASKWGQGINQPQHF. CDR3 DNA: TGTGCCAGCAAGTGGGGACAGGGCATTAATCAGCCCCAGCATTTT.

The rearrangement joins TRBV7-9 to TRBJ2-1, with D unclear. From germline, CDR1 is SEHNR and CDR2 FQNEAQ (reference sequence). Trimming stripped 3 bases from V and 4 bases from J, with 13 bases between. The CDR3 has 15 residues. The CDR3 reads CASSFAHERYNEQFF. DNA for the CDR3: TGTGCCAGCAGCTTCGCACACGAAAGGTACAATGAGCAGTTCTTC. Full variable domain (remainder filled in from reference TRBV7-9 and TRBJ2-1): DTGVSQNPRHKITKRGQNVTFRCDPISEHNRLYWYRQTLGQGPEFLTYFQNEAQLEKSRLLSDRFSAERPKGSFSTLEIQRTEQGDSAMYLCASSFAHERYNEQFFGPGTRLTVL.

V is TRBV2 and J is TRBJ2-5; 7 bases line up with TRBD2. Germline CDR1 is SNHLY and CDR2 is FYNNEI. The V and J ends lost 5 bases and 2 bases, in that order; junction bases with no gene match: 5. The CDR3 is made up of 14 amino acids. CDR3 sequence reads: CASSRTSIQETQYF. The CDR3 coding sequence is TGTGCCAGCAGTAGGACTAGTATACAAGAGACCCAGTACTTC.

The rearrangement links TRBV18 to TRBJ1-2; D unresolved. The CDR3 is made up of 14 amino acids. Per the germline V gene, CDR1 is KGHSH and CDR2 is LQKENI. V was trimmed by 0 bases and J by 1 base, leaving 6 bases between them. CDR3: CASSPPSYNYGYTF. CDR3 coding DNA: TGTGCCAGCTCACCACCGTCCTATAACTATGGCTACACCTTC. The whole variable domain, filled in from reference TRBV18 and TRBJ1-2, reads NAGVMQNPRHLVRRRGQEARLRCSPMKGHSHVYWYRQLPEEGLKFMVYLQKENIIDESGMPKERFSAEFPKEGPSILRIQQVVRGDSAAYFCASSPPSYNYGYTFGSGTRLTVV.

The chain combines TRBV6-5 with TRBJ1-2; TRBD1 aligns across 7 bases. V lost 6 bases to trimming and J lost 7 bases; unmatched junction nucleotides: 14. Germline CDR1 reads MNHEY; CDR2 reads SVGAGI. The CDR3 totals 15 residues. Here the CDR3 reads CASRGSEGAKGGYTF. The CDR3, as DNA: TGTGCCAGCAGGGGGTCGGAGGGGGCTAAGGGTGGCTACACCTTC.

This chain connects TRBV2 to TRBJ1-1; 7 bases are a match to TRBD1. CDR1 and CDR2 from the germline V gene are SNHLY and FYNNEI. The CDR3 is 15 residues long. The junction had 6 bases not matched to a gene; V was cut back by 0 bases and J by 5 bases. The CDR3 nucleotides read TGTGCCAGCAGTGAAGCAAGGGGGCCGGGGACTGAAGCTTTCTTT. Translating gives CASSEARGPGTEAFF.

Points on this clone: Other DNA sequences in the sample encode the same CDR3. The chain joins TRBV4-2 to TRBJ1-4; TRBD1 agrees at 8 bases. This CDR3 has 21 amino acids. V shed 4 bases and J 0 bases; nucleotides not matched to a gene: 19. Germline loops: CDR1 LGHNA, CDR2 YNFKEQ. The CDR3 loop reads CASSRQLRQGTTSATNEKLFF. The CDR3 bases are TGTGCCAGCAGCCGACAACTACGACAGGGGACTACTTCAGCAACTAATGAAAAACTGTTTTTT.